This TCR beta chain was retrieved from a study of cytomegalovirus exposure and HLA in healthy donors. Findings of the study overall: TRBV6-2, TRBV6-3 and other indistinguishable V segments were excluded. In a later analysis, at a false discovery rate of 0.05, over 15,000 TCR beta sequences matched HLA alleles. When the data were analyzed later, several of the most significant clusters appeared to be linked to common viral pathogens.

This clone was seen only a few times. Its matching antigen is unknown. Donors consisted of healthy bone marrow donors. With V trimmed by 3 bases and J by 5 bases, 8 bases remained unmatched. This CDR3 comprises 15 residues. The germline V gene has CDR1 MDHEN and CDR2 SYDVKM. PCR primers comprised 60 Vbeta and 13 Jbeta primers. Data came from immunoSEQ multiplex PCR; TCRdb stores just in-frame clones and leaves some out. The table shows roughly 120,000 clones, with 55% to 65% occurring only once. This rearrangement joins TRBV28 to TRBJ1-2, with 8 bases that match TRBD1. Material: PBMCs. The receptor comes from a woman between 35 and 50 years old in good health and CMV-seropositive. CDR3 sequence: CASSFGPTGVYGYTF. The CDR3 nucleotides read TGTGCCAGCAGTTTTGGCCCGACAGGGGTGTATGGCTACACCTTC.